A single sample is the source of the 5 T cell receptor beta chains below, sequenced in a study of regulatory T cells in long-lasting Graves disease. Stated time point: persistent/refractory GD, antithyroid drugs over 5 years with positive TRAb. Scientists built the TCR library using RNA that was extracted from PBMCs. Both iRepertoire HTBI primers and Arm-PCR of CDR3 regions were used to build the TCR beta libraries. TCRdb itself ran the multiplex PCR reads through MiXCR, one entry per CDR3 protein. The repertoire holds 400,000 to 600,000 distinct CDR3 sequences, with 20% to 25% as singletons. The material was peripheral blood mononuclear cells (PBMCs), obtained when the disease was refractory, from a patient treated with antithyroid drugs. The receptors were gathered from a female donor with Graves disease.

V is TRBV11-2 and J is TRBJ2-7; D assignment may be TRBD1 or TRBD2 (5 bases each). The CDR3 totals 13 residues. The germline V gene has CDR1 SGHAT and CDR2 FQNNGV. The germline V and J ends were trimmed by 2 bases and 13 bases, with 18 bases remaining between them. The CDR3 protein is CASSLSASRDLYF. The CDR3 nucleotides read TGTGCCAGCAGCTTATCGGCTTCCAGGGACCTATACTTC. The variable domain in full, completed from reference TRBV11-2 and TRBJ2-7, reads EAGVAQSPRYKIIEKRQSVAFWCNPISGHATLYWYQQILGQGPKLLIQFQNNGVVDDSQLPKDRFSAERLKGVDSTLKIQPAKLEDSAVYLCASSLSASRDLYFGPGTRLTVT.

V gene TRBV10-3 combines with J gene TRBJ2-7, with D perhaps being TRBD1 or TRBD2 (6 bases each). Trimming cost V 10 bases and J 2 bases, with 30 bases left between them. The CDR3 length is 18 residues. Germline values: CDR1 ENHRY, CDR2 SYGVKD. The CDR3 DNA is TGTGCCACGTTGGAACAGGGAAAGGACGGGAGAAGACCCTACGAGCAGTACTTC. This sequence encodes CATLEQGKDGRRPYEQYF.

The chain is built from TRBV28 and TRBJ1-2; possible D gene TRBD1, 6 bases. Germline CDR1 and CDR2: MDHEN and SYDVKM. The CDR3 runs to 13 residues. V was cut by 5 bases and J by 6 bases, with 13 bases left in between. The CDR3 reads CASSLAPGDGYTF. Here the CDR3 DNA reads TGTGCCAGCAGTCTCGCACCAGGGGATGGCTACACCTTC.

This clonotype was seen ten or more times. V gene TRBV12-3 or TRBV12-4 combines with J gene TRBJ2-2, with D perhaps matching TRBD1 (5 bases). The CDR3 is 15 amino acids. V was pared by 3 bases and J by 7 bases, with 15 bases between. The CDR3 DNA reads as TGTGCCAGCAGTTTCCCAGGGAAAGAGGACGGGGAGCTGTTTTTT. As protein: CASSFPGKEDGELFF.

This clonotype was picked up a small number of times. The chain recombines TRBV7-9 with TRBJ1-1; weak D call: TRBD1 (5 bases). V was pared by 0 bases and J by 1 base, with 9 bases between. The CDR3 has 15 amino acids. Germline V lookup: CDR1 SEHNR, CDR2 FQNEAQ (reference sequence). The DNA of the CDR3 is TGTGCCAGCAGCTTAGCGGGACTGCAGAACACTGAAGCTTTCTTT. Residues: CASSLAGLQNTEAFF.